The TCR beta chain described here comes from a study of tumor-infiltrating lymphocytes in localized non-small cell lung cancer. Findings and limits, study-wide: Different pieces of the same tissue were used for each assay.

Clones were sequenced by immunoSEQ multiplex PCR, and TCRdb holds only the in-frame ones, with some missing. The sample records roughly 15,000 clones, around 66% being singletons. The CDR3 covers 12 residues. Germline V gives CDR1 SNHLY, CDR2 FYNNEI. V lost 5 bases, J lost 9 bases, and 11 bases lay in between. Regarding this clone: The target antigen is unknown.

The sequencing input was lung tumor tissue. This TCR was recovered from a human donor with non-small cell lung cancer. The chain joins TRBV2 to TRBJ2-1; perhaps TRBD1 as D (5 bases). The CDR3 DNA follows: TGTGCCAGCAGTCAAAGGGGCCGTGAGCAGTTCTTC. Amino acid sequence: CASSQRGREQFF.